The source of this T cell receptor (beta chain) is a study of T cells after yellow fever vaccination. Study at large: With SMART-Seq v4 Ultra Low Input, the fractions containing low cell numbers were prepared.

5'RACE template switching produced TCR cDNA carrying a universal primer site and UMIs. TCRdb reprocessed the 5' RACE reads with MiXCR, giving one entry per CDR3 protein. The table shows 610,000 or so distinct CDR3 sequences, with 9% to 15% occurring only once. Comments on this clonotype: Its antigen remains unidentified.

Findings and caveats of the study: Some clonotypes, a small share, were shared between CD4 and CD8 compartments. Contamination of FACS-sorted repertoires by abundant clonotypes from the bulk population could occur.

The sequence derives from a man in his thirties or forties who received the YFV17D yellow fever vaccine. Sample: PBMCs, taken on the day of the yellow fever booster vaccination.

This chain's CDR3 is CASSLLRSSYNEQFF. DNA of the CDR3: TGTGCCAGCAGTCTTTTGAGGAGCTCCTACAATGAGCAGTTCTTC. This chain connects TRBV6-2 or TRBV6-3 to TRBJ2-1, with D uncertain. Germline assignment: CDR1 MNHEY and CDR2 SVGEGT. This CDR3 has 15 amino acids. With 5 bases removed from V and 0 bases from J, the gap between germline ends came to 11 bases.